The source of this T cell receptor beta chain is a study of T cells expressing NK-cell markers. Study as a whole: Seven HCMV-seropositive donors and one seronegative donor made up the eight sequenced donors. Whole-study findings and limits: Several donors' CD3+CD56-NKG2C+ cells were dominated by the same clonotypes.

This clonotype shows up as medium-sized (0.01 to 0.1%) by frequency. No antigen is known for it. TCRdb processed the 5' RACE reads again and assigns one entry to each CDR3 protein, with no DNA. This table lists about 5,000 distinct CDR3 sequences. Input material: blood T cells: a sorted CD56 or NKG2C T cell subset, CD4+ or CD8+ T cells, or bulk PBMC T cells (not recorded which). This TCR derives from a man between 18 and 29 years old in good health.

This CDR3 reads CASSLLLDPEQYF. The chain recombines TRBV14 with TRBJ2-7. CDR1 is SGHDN and CDR2 is FVKESK in the germline V gene. The CDR3 extends over 13 amino acids.